This T cell receptor beta chain is drawn from a study of blood T cell repertoires in COVID-19. Study summary: Acute and convalescent COVID-19 samples came from the United States, Italy and Spain.

Original handling: Nucleated cell number was recorded as an estimate derived from reference gene primer amplification. Profiled with immunoSEQ multiplex PCR; TCRdb holds only in-frame clones, not every one. V and J calls and clone size are those listed in that table; D and trimming were worked out from the DNA. There are roughly 250,000 clones in the sample; about 93% occur only once, and 0.8% to 0.95% lies in the top ten. CDR1 and CDR2 (germline): SGHRS, YFSETQ. Trimming took 6 bases from V and 7 from J; bases not matched to a gene: 14. The CDR3 length is 15 residues. A Seattle source enrolled patients during active infection and followed them longitudinally.

The V call is TRBV5-1, the J call TRBJ2-7; 9 positions agree with TRBD1. This clonotype originated in a man aged 25 to 40 with COVID-19, enrolled during active disease. The sample comprised peripheral blood. The CDR3: CASNTDTGTGKEQYF. In DNA, the CDR3 is TGCGCCAGCAACACGGATACCGGGACAGGGAAAGAGCAGTACTTC. The complete variable domain, with remaining parts taken from reference TRBV5-1 and TRBJ2-7, reads KAGVTQTPRYLIKTRGQQVTLSCSPISGHRSVSWYQQTPGQGLQFLFEYFSETQRNKGNFPGRFSGRQFSNSRSEMNVSTLELGDSALYLCASNTDTGTGKEQYFGPGTRLTVT.